The rows below give T cell receptor beta chains drawn from one sample of a study of blood T cell repertoires in COVID-19. The data were produced by immunoSEQ multiplex PCR, yet TCRdb's version contains in-frame clones alone and is incomplete. Among roughly 230,000 clones, approximately 77% were seen once, and the ten largest hold around 3.3%. Sequences were obtained from peripheral blood. All receptors derive from an elderly woman with acute or convalescent COVID-19. CDR3s include the opening cysteine and the closing phenylalanine or tryptophan. The D gene is left open where the match is weak. Rows may omit the clone size; those that give it use once, few, many or a size class.

v_call: TRBV29-1
d_call: TRBD1
clone_size: .
j_call: TRBJ1-1
cdr3_aa: CSAETGSGRAFF
cdr3_nt: TGCAGCGCCGAGACAGGGTCAGGCCGGGCTTTCTTT

v_call: TRBV4-2
d_call: .
clone_size: .
j_call: TRBJ1-2
cdr3_aa: CASSQEEAPMLPRNF
cdr3_nt: TGTGCCAGCAGCCAAGAAGAGGCACCAATGTTACCCCGGAACTTC

v_call: TRBV30
d_call: .
clone_size: .
j_call: TRBJ1-6
cdr3_aa: CAWNSQYNSPLHF
cdr3_nt: TGTGCCTGGAATTCACAATATAATTCACCCCTCCACTTT

v_call: TRBV6-5
d_call: .
clone_size: once
j_call: TRBJ1-2
cdr3_aa: CASRQGNYGYTF
cdr3_nt: TGTGCCAGCAGACAGGGAAACTATGGCTACACCTTC

v_call: TRBV24-1
d_call: .
clone_size: .
j_call: TRBJ1-1
cdr3_aa: CATSDLWIRQKNTEAFF
cdr3_nt: TGTGCCACCAGTGATTTATGGATCCGACAGAAGAACACTGAAGCTTTCTTT

v_call: TRBV9
d_call: TRBD1
clone_size: once
j_call: TRBJ2-4
cdr3_aa: CASSPRGISNIQYF
cdr3_nt: TGTGCCAGCAGCCCCAGGGGGATCTCAAACATTCAGTACTTC

v_call: TRBV5-1
d_call: .
clone_size: .
j_call: TRBJ2-3
cdr3_aa: CASREQGSTDTQYF
cdr3_nt: TGCGCCAGCAGAGAGCAGGGAAGCACAGATACGCAGTATTTT

v_call: TRBV28
d_call: .
clone_size: .
j_call: TRBJ1-4
cdr3_aa: CASSAEAGFNEKLFF
cdr3_nt: TGTGCCAGTTCGGCGGAGGCAGGTTTCAATGAAAAACTGTTTTTT

v_call: TRBV19
d_call: .
clone_size: few
j_call: TRBJ1-1
cdr3_aa: CASSIQGSTEAFF
cdr3_nt: TGTGCCAGTAGTATACAGGGTTCCACTGAAGCTTTCTTT

v_call: TRBV3-1/TRBV3-2
d_call: .
clone_size: .
j_call: TRBJ1-4
cdr3_aa: CASSPAGLEKLFF
cdr3_nt: TGTGCCAGCAGTCCCGCGGGCCTTGAAAAACTGTTTTTT

v_call: TRBV11-2
d_call: TRBD1
clone_size: .
j_call: TRBJ1-2
cdr3_aa: CASSLGGTGGATAGYTF
cdr3_nt: TGTGCCAGCAGCTTAGGGGGGACAGGGGGAGCAACGGCAGGCTACACCTTC

v_call: TRBV5-1
d_call: TRBD2
clone_size: .
j_call: TRBJ2-5
cdr3_aa: CASSLSRTSQETQYF
cdr3_nt: TGCGCCAGCAGCTTGTCCCGGACTAGCCAAGAGACCCAGTACTTC

v_call: TRBV9
d_call: TRBD1
clone_size: .
j_call: TRBJ2-5
cdr3_aa: CASSQVPRGETQYF
cdr3_nt: TGTGCCAGCAGCCAGGTACCCAGGGGGGAGACCCAGTACTTC

v_call: TRBV13
d_call: TRBD2
clone_size: .
j_call: TRBJ2-3
cdr3_aa: CASSLRAGGGTDTQYF
cdr3_nt: TGTGCCAGCAGCTTAAGGGCGGGGGGCGGCACAGATACGCAGTATTTT

v_call: TRBV18
d_call: .
clone_size: .
j_call: TRBJ1-1
cdr3_aa: CASSPPGQANTEAFF
cdr3_nt: TGTGCCAGCTCACCACCTGGGCAGGCGAACACTGAAGCTTTCTTT

v_call: TRBV5-1
d_call: TRBD1
clone_size: few
j_call: TRBJ2-7
cdr3_aa: CASSRQGESSYEQYF
cdr3_nt: TGCGCCAGCAGCCGACAGGGGGAGAGCTCCTACGAGCAGTACTTC

v_call: TRBV12-3/TRBV12-4
d_call: TRBD1
clone_size: .
j_call: TRBJ1-2
cdr3_aa: CASSFGTGVGYTF
cdr3_nt: TGTGCCAGCAGTTTTGGGACAGGGGTTGGCTACACCTTC

v_call: TRBV27
d_call: TRBD2
clone_size: .
j_call: TRBJ2-5
cdr3_aa: CASSPRTSGGPSGETQYF
cdr3_nt: TGTGCCAGCAGTCCCCGGACTAGCGGGGGTCCCAGCGGAGAGACCCAGTACTTC

v_call: TRBV6-5
d_call: TRBD1
clone_size: .
j_call: TRBJ2-7
cdr3_aa: CASGQGAEYEQYF
cdr3_nt: TGTGCCAGCGGACAGGGGGCTGAGTACGAGCAGTACTTC

v_call: TRBV5-6
d_call: TRBD1
clone_size: .
j_call: TRBJ2-7
cdr3_aa: CASSPNRDRVAYEQYF
cdr3_nt: TGTGCCAGCAGCCCGAACCGGGACAGGGTGGCCTACGAGCAGTACTTC

v_call: TRBV5-1
d_call: .
clone_size: .
j_call: TRBJ1-4
cdr3_aa: CASSFGGADEKLFF
cdr3_nt: TGCGCCAGCAGCTTTGGGGGGGCTGATGAAAAACTGTTTTTT

v_call: TRBV28
d_call: .
clone_size: .
j_call: TRBJ1-1
cdr3_aa: CASSLQVVSEAFF
cdr3_nt: TGTGCCAGCAGTTTACAGGTCGTCAGTGAAGCTTTCTTT

v_call: TRBV5-1
d_call: .
clone_size: once
j_call: TRBJ1-2
cdr3_aa: CASSLETRGSGYGYTF
cdr3_nt: TGCGCCAGCAGCTTGGAAACGCGGGGAAGCGGCTATGGCTACACCTTC

v_call: TRBV9
d_call: .
clone_size: once
j_call: TRBJ1-2
cdr3_aa: CASSVAQGPYGYTF
cdr3_nt: TGTGCCAGCAGCGTAGCCCAGGGGCCGTATGGCTACACCTTC

v_call: TRBV19
d_call: TRBD1
clone_size: few
j_call: TRBJ2-5
cdr3_aa: CASSPQDRGLETQYF
cdr3_nt: TGTGCCAGTAGTCCCCAGGACAGGGGCCTGGAGACCCAGTACTTC

v_call: TRBV7-8
d_call: TRBD2
clone_size: once
j_call: TRBJ2-7
cdr3_aa: CASSHGLAWGYEQYF
cdr3_nt: TGTGCCAGCAGCCACGGACTAGCATGGGGTTACGAGCAGTACTTC

v_call: TRBV7-8
d_call: TRBD1
clone_size: .
j_call: TRBJ1-4
cdr3_aa: CASSRGPRQGAGEKLFF
cdr3_nt: TGTGCCAGCAGCCGAGGCCCTAGACAGGGGGCCGGTGAAAAACTGTTTTTT

v_call: TRBV13
d_call: TRBD1
clone_size: .
j_call: TRBJ1-1
cdr3_aa: CASSAGQGAMNTEAFF
cdr3_nt: TGTGCCAGCAGCGCAGGACAGGGGGCTATGAACACTGAAGCTTTCTTT

v_call: TRBV7-9
d_call: TRBD1
clone_size: .
j_call: TRBJ2-1
cdr3_aa: CASSGRQGRNEQFF
cdr3_nt: TGTGCCAGCAGCGGGCGACAGGGGAGGAATGAGCAGTTCTTC

v_call: TRBV9
d_call: TRBD2
clone_size: .
j_call: TRBJ2-5
cdr3_aa: CASSVKAGGIQETQYF
cdr3_nt: TGTGCCAGCAGCGTAAAAGCGGGGGGCATCCAAGAGACCCAGTACTTC

v_call: TRBV25-1
d_call: TRBD1
clone_size: .
j_call: TRBJ1-2
cdr3_aa: CASSEGTGINYGYTF
cdr3_nt: TGTGCCAGCAGTGAGGGGACAGGGATTAACTATGGCTACACCTTC

v_call: TRBV9
d_call: TRBD1
clone_size: .
j_call: TRBJ2-7
cdr3_aa: CASSVTGQESYEQYF
cdr3_nt: TGTGCCAGCAGCGTGACGGGACAGGAATCCTACGAGCAGTACTTC

v_call: TRBV9
d_call: TRBD2
clone_size: few
j_call: TRBJ2-7
cdr3_aa: CASSVGASGGGSYEQYF
cdr3_nt: TGTGCCAGCAGCGTAGGGGCTAGCGGGGGTGGTTCCTACGAGCAGTACTTC

v_call: TRBV27
d_call: .
clone_size: .
j_call: TRBJ2-1
cdr3_aa: CASRGRTGGAYNEQFF
cdr3_nt: TGTGCCAGCAGGGGAAGAACGGGCGGGGCCTACAATGAGCAGTTCTTC

v_call: TRBV28
d_call: .
clone_size: few
j_call: TRBJ2-6
cdr3_aa: CASSLTRDIWSSGANVLTF
cdr3_nt: TGTGCCAGCAGTTTAACCCGGGACATTTGGTCCTCTGGGGCCAACGTCCTGACTTTC

v_call: TRBV4-1
d_call: .
clone_size: .
j_call: TRBJ1-1
cdr3_aa: CASSHGRQVRDTEAFF
cdr3_nt: TGCGCCAGCAGCCACGGTCGACAGGTCAGGGACACTGAAGCTTTCTTT

v_call: TRBV19
d_call: .
clone_size: .
j_call: TRBJ1-4
cdr3_aa: CASSMDGQGKLFF
cdr3_nt: TGTGCCAGTAGTATGGACGGGCAGGGAAAACTGTTTTTT

v_call: TRBV7-9
d_call: .
clone_size: .
j_call: TRBJ2-2
cdr3_aa: CASSRASTGELFF
cdr3_nt: TGTGCCAGCAGCCGAGCCTCAACCGGGGAGCTGTTTTTT